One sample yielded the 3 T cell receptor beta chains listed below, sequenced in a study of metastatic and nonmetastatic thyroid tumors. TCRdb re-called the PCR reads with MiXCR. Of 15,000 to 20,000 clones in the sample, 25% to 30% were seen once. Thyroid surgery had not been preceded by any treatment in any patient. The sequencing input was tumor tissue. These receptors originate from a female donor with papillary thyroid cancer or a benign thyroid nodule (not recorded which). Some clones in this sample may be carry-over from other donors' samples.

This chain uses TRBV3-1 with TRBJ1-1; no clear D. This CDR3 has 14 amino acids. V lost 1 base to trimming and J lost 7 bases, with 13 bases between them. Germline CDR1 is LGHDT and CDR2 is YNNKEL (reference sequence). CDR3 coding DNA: TGTGCCAGCAGCCAAGGACCGGGTTCGGGTGAAGCTTTCTTT. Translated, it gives CASSQGPGSGEAFF.

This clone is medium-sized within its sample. The CDR3, as DNA: TGTGCCAGCAGTTACTCGATGTTGGGAATCGGGTCGAATGGCTACACCTTC. Translating gives CASSYSMLGIGSNGYTF. The rearrangement uses TRBV6-2 or TRBV6-3 and TRBJ1-2; D is undetermined. Trimming took 0 bases from V and 6 from J, leaving 20 bases between them. Germline V gives CDR1 MNHEY, CDR2 SVGEGT. This CDR3 has 17 amino acids.

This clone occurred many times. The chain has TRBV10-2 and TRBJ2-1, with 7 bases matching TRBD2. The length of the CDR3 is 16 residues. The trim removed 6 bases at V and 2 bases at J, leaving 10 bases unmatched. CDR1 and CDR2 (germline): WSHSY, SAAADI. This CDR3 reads CASSEPSGGPYNEQFF. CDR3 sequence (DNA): TGCGCCAGCAGCGAACCTAGCGGAGGACCCTACAATGAGCAGTTCTTC.